The 5 T cell receptor beta chains below all came from one sample that was sequenced in a study of blood T cell repertoires in COVID-19. The method was immunoSEQ multiplex PCR; TCRdb's version includes in-frame clones alone and lacks a portion of them. The sample holds roughly 200,000 clones, 83% seen once. The specimen sequenced was peripheral blood. These receptors originate from a human donor in a cohort sampled during active COVID-19.

This clone appeared a single time. The V call is TRBV6-6, the J call TRBJ2-7, with D possibly being TRBD1 (6 bases). CDR1 MNHNY and CDR2 SVGAGI come from the germline V gene (reference sequence). The V and J ends lost 2 bases and 3 bases respectively, with 8 bases between them. The CDR3 extends over 13 amino acids. The CDR3 sequence is CASSYDRIYEQYF. CDR3 DNA sequence: TGTGCCAGCAGTTACGACAGGATCTACGAGCAGTACTTC.

In its sample, this clone was seen once. CDR3 nucleotide sequence: TGTGCCAGTAGCCAGGGGTTAGAAGCTTTCTTT. It yields the protein CASSQGLEAFF. The chain uses TRBV19 and TRBJ1-1; D may be TRBD1 (6 bases). This CDR3 comprises 11 residues. From germline, CDR1 is LNHDA and CDR2 SQIVND (reference sequence). V lost 6 bases and J lost 8, with 10 bases in between.

V gene TRBV24-1 combines with J gene TRBJ1-5, with TRBD1 matching 8 bases. Looked up from germline, CDR1 is KGHDR and CDR2 is SFDVKD. V lost 3 bases and J lost 5; bases outside the gene matches: 8. This CDR3 has 16 residues. The CDR3 DNA reads TGTGCCACCAGTGATAAACAGGGGGTTGGCGATCAGCCCCAGCATTTT. Its protein is CATSDKQGVGDQPQHF.

The rearrangement links TRBV7-2 to TRBJ1-2, with D possibly matching TRBD1 (6 bases). The germline V gene has CDR1 SGHTA and CDR2 FQGNSA. The CDR3 contains 16 residues. Trimming left V 5 bases short and J 6 bases short, with 22 bases between. CDR3 coding DNA: TGTGCCAGCAGCGTAACTCCGGGACAAGAAAAGAATGGCTACACCTTC. This encodes CASSVTPGQEKNGYTF. The whole variable domain, filled in from reference TRBV7-2 and TRBJ1-2, reads GAGVSQSPSNKVTEKGKDVELRCDPISGHTALYWYRQSLGQGLEFLIYFQGNSAPDKSGLPSDRFSAERTGGSVSTLTIQRTQQEDSAVYLCASSVTPGQEKNGYTFGSGTRLTVV.

The rearrangement links TRBV6-6 to TRBJ2-7; a weak D match, TRBD2 (6 bases). Germline values: CDR1 MNHNY, CDR2 SVGAGI (reference sequence). The ends were cut back, 4 bases at V and 3 bases at J, with 16 bases in the middle. The CDR3 spans 15 residues. Written as DNA, the CDR3 is TGTGCCAGCAGTTCGGGCGGGGACTCCCTCTACGAGCAGTACTTC. Its protein product is CASSSGGDSLYEQYF.